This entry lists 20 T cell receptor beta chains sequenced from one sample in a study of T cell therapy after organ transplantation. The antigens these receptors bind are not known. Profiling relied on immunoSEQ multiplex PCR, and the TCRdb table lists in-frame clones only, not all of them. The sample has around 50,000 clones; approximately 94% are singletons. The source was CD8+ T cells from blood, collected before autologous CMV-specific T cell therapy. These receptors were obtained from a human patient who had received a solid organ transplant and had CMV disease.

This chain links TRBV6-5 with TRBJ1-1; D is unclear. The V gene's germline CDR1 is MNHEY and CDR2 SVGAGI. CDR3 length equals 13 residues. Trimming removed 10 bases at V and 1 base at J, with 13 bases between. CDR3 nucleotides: TGTGCCACCGAGTTGAGGAGGAACACTGAAGCTTTCTTT. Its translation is CATELRRNTEAFF.

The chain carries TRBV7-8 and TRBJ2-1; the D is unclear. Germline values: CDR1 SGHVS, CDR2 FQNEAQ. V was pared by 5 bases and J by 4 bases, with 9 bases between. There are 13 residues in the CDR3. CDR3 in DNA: TGTGCCAGCAGCCTAGTCCCATACAATGAGCAGTTCTTC. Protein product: CASSLVPYNEQFF. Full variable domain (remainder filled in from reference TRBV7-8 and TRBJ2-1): GAGVSQSPRYKVAKRGQDVALRCDPISGHVSLFWYQQALGQGPEFLTYFQNEAQLDKSGLPSDRFFAERPEGSVSTLKIQRTQQEDSAVYLCASSLVPYNEQFFGPGTRLTVL.

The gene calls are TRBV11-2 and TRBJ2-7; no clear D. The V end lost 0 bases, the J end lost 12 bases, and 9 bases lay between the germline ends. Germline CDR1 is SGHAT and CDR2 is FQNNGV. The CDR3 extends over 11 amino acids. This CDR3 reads CASSLDREPYF. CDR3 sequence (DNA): TGTGCCAGCAGCTTAGATAGGGAACCGTACTTC.

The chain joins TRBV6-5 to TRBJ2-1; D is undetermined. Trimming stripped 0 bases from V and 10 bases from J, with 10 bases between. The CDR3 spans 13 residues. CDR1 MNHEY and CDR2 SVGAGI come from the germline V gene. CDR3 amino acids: CASSYSKATEQFF. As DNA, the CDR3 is TGTGCCAGCAGTTACTCGAAAGCGACAGAGCAGTTCTTC.

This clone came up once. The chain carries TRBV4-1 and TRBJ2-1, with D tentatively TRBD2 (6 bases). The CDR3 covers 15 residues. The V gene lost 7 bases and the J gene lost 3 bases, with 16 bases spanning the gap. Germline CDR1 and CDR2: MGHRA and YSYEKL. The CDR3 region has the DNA TGCGCCAGCAATCCCCGGGACTCGATCTACAATGAGCAGTTCTTC. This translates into CASNPRDSIYNEQFF.

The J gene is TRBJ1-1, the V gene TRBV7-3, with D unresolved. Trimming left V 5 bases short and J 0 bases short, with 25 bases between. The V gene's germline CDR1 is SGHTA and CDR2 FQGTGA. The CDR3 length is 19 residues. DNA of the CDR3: TGTGCCAGCAGCCTACCCTGCAACCCACTTGGGCACATGAACACTGAAGCTTTCTTT. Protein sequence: CASSLPCNPLGHMNTEAFF.

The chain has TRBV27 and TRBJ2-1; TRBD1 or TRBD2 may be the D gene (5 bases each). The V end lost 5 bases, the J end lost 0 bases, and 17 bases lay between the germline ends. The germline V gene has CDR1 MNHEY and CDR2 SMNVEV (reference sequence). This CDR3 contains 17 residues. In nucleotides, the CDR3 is TGTGCCAGCAGTCCCCTGGGGCCAGGGAGCTCCTACAATGAGCAGTTCTTC. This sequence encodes CASSPLGPGSSYNEQFF.

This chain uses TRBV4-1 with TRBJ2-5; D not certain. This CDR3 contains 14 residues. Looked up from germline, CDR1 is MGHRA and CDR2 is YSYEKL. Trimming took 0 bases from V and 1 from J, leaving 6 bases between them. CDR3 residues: CASSQDLSQETQYF. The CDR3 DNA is TGCGCCAGCAGCCAAGATCTGTCCCAAGAGACCCAGTACTTC.

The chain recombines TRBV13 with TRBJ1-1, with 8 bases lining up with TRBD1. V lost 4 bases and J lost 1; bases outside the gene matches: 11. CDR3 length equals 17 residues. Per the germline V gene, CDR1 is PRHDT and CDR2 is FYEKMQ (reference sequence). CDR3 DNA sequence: TGTGCCAGCAGCTCACCGGAACAGGGGGTTTGGAACACTGAAGCTTTCTTT. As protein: CASSSPEQGVWNTEAFF.

CDR3 nucleotide sequence: TGTGCCAGCAGCACCGGGGGGGGCAGGGTGGATACGCAGTATTTT. It encodes CASSTGGGRVDTQYF. V gene TRBV5-4 combines with J gene TRBJ2-3; 8 bases agree with TRBD2. The CDR3 spans 15 residues. Trimming removed 4 bases from V and 6 bases from J; junction bases left unmatched: 10. Germline CDR1 SGHNT, CDR2 YYREEE (reference sequence).

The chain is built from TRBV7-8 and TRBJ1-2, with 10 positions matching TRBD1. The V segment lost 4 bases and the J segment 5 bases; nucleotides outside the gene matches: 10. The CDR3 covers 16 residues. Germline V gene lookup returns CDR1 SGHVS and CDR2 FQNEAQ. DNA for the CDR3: TGTGCCAGCAGCTCTTTATCGGACAGGGGGTTATATGGCTACACCTTC. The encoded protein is CASSSLSDRGLYGYTF.

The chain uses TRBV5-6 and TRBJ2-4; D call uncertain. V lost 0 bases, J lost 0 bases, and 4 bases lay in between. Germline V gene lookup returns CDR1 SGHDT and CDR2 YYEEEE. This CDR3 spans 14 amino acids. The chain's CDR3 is CASSLELAKNIQYF. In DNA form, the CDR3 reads TGTGCCAGCAGCTTGGAGTTAGCCAAAAACATTCAGTACTTC.

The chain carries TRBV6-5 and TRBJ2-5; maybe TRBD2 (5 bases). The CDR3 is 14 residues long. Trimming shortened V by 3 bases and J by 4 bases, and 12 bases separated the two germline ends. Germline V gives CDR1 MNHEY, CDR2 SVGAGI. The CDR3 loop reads CASSYVTGTETQYF. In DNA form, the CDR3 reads TGTGCCAGCAGTTATGTAACGGGAACAGAGACCCAGTACTTC.

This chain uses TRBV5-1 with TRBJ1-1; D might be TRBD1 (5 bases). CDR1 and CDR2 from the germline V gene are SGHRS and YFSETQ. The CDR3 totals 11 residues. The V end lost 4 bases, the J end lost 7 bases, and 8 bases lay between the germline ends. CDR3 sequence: CASSLGREAFF. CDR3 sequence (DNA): TGCGCCAGCAGCCTGGGACGTGAAGCTTTCTTT.

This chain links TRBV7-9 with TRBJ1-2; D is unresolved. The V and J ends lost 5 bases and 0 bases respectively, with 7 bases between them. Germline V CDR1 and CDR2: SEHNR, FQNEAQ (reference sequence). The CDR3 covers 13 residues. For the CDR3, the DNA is TGTGCCAGCAGCCAGTGGACTAACTATGGCTACACCTTC. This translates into CASSQWTNYGYTF.

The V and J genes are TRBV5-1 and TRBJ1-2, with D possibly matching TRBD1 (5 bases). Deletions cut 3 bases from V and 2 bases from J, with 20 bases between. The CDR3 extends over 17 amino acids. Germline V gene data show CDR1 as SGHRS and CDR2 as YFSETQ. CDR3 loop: CASSSKGRTDNNYGYTF. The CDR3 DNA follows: TGCGCCAGCAGCTCGAAGGGGCGGACGGACAACAACTATGGCTACACCTTC.

CDR3 protein: CASSPTAKTPNQPQHF. In nucleotides, the CDR3 is TGTGCCAGCAGTCCCACGGCCAAGACACCCAATCAGCCCCAGCATTTT. The chain joins TRBV27 to TRBJ1-5; D gene ambiguous. V lost 5 bases, J lost 3 bases, and 17 bases lay in between. This CDR3 has 16 amino acids. CDR1 and CDR2 (germline): MNHEY, SMNVEV (reference sequence).

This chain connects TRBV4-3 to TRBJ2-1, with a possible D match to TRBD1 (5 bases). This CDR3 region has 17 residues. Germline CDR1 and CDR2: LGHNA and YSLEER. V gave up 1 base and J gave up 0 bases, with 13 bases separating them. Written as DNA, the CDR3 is TGCGCCAGCAGCCAAGCTAACAGGTTGAGCTCCTACAATGAGCAGTTCTTC. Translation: CASSQANRLSSYNEQFF.

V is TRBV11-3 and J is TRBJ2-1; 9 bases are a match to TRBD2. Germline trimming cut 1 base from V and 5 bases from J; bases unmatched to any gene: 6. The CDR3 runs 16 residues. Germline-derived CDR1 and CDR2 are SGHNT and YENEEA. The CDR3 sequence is CASSLVGGRGNNEQFF. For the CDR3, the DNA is TGTGCCAGCAGCTTAGTAGGCGGGAGGGGAAACAATGAGCAGTTCTTC.

The CDR3 region is CASLLSRARGGPSTDTQYF. The CDR3 DNA sequence: TGTGCCAGCCTCCTTTCTCGAGCTAGAGGGGGCCCTAGCACAGATACGCAGTATTTT. This sequence joins TRBV7-8 and TRBJ2-3; the match to TRBD1 covers 7 bases. Trimming took 8 bases from V and 0 from J; bases not matched to a gene: 20. Germline assignment: CDR1 SGHVS and CDR2 FQNEAQ. The CDR3 is 19 amino acids.